These T cell receptor beta chains were read from a single sample in a study of blood T cell repertoires in COVID-19. TCRdb keeps only in-frame clones here, not all; method: immunoSEQ multiplex PCR. Of 150,000 to 250,000 clones listed, 70% to 85% are singletons. Material for sequencing was peripheral blood. The receptors derive from a human donor with acute or convalescent COVID-19. The donor label of this sample is uncertain. Each CDR3 is given with its conserved first and last residue. The D gene is left open where the match is weak. For some rows the clone size is stated as once, few or many, or as a class when expanded; others skip it.

NA	TRBV27	16	NA	TRBJ1-2	TGTGCCAGCAGTTCAATCCCGCCTGGGCAGAGCTATGGCTACACCTTC	CASSSIPPGQSYGYTF
NA	TRBV6-5	15	NA	TRBJ2-5	TGTGCCAGCAGGGCGAAACGGACAGACCAAGAGACCCAGTACTTC	CASRAKRTDQETQYF
NA	TRBV4-2	15	NA	TRBJ1-2	TGTGCCAGCAGCCAAACCCAGGGGATGGACTCTGGCTACACCTTC	CASSQTQGMDSGYTF
TRBD2	TRBV3-1/TRBV3-2	16	NA	TRBJ2-1	TGTGCCAGCAGCCTTACTAGCGGCTCCTCCTACAATGAGCAGTTCTTC	CASSLTSGSSYNEQFF
TRBD1	TRBV30	13	NA	TRBJ1-2	TGTGCCTGGAGGACGGGACAGGGGGCTGGCTACACCTTC	CAWRTGQGAGYTF
NA	TRBV19	13	NA	TRBJ2-2	TGTGCCAGTAGTATAAGGAGGACCGGGGAGCTGTTTTTT	CASSIRRTGELFF
NA	TRBV6-6	17	NA	TRBJ1-1	TGTGCCAGCAGTCCTTACAAACCACAGGCGTCGAACACTGAAGCTTTCTTT	CASSPYKPQASNTEAFF
TRBD2	TRBV7-9	16	NA	TRBJ2-3	TGTGCCAGCAGCTTAGGAGGGCGGGAGCGGGCAGATACGCAGTATTTT	CASSLGGRERADTQYF
NA	TRBV5-4	14	NA	TRBJ2-5	TGTGCCAGCAGCTGGGGGCCTATTCAAGAGACCCAGTACTTC	CASSWGPIQETQYF
NA	TRBV6-5	14	few	TRBJ2-7	TGTGCCAGCATAGGGGAAAAGGTATCAAGCGAGCAGTACTTC	CASIGEKVSSEQYF
NA	TRBV4-1	15	NA	TRBJ2-3	TGCGCCAGCAGCCCCGGACTCATCTGGACAGATACGCAGTATTTT	CASSPGLIWTDTQYF
NA	TRBV27	14	NA	TRBJ1-1	TGTGCCAGCAGTTCGAGGGCCTCGAACACTGAAGCTTTCTTT	CASSSRASNTEAFF
TRBD1	TRBV10-3	14	NA	TRBJ1-5	TGTGCCATCAGCGCGGGACAGGGACATCAGCCCCAGCATTTT	CAISAGQGHQPQHF
TRBD1	TRBV19	14	few	TRBJ1-5	TGTGCCAGTAGTATGCAACAGGGGACTCAGCCCCAGCATTTT	CASSMQQGTQPQHF
NA	TRBV3-1/TRBV3-2	12	NA	TRBJ2-1	TGTGCCAGCAGCTTAAGAGGATCTGAGCAGTTCTTC	CASSLRGSEQFF
TRBD1	TRBV7-2	19	NA	TRBJ1-5	TGTGCCAGCAGCTTAGGGGAGGGACAGGGTATTAATAGCAATCAGCCCCAGCATTTT	CASSLGEGQGINSNQPQHF
NA	TRBV12-3/TRBV12-4	13	NA	TRBJ1-2	TGTGCCAGCAGACGCACAGGTTACTATGGCTACACCTTC	CASRRTGYYGYTF
TRBD2	TRBV2	15	NA	TRBJ2-2	TGTGCCAGCAGGAGGACTAGCGGGAGCTCCGGGGAGCTGTTTTTT	CASRRTSGSSGELFF
NA	TRBV27	15	NA	TRBJ2-7	TGTGCCAGCAGTTTATCTATGCGGGGGCCCTACGAGCAGTACTTC	CASSLSMRGPYEQYF
NA	TRBV4-3	14	NA	TRBJ1-1	TGCGCCAGCAGCCAAGAATCCTCCGGGACTGAAGCTTTCTTT	CASSQESSGTEAFF
NA	TRBV6-2/TRBV6-3	15	NA	TRBJ1-5	TGTGCCAGCAGTTCTGGGGGCTATAGCAATCAGCCCCAGCATTTT	CASSSGGYSNQPQHF
NA	TRBV2	15	NA	TRBJ1-1	TGTGCCAGCAGTGACTCAGGGATTCTTCACACTGAAGCTTTCTTT	CASSDSGILHTEAFF
NA	TRBV7-8	13	NA	TRBJ1-2	TGTGCCAGCAGCTCAGGACTCGTGGGGGGCTACACCTTC	CASSSGLVGGYTF
NA	TRBV6-6	18	NA	TRBJ2-7	TGTGCCAGCAGTCCCCATGAGGGGAGGATGAATTGGGCCTACGAGCAGTACTTC	CASSPHEGRMNWAYEQYF
NA	TRBV18	13	NA	TRBJ1-1	TGTGCCAGCTCACCTGGGCAGAACACTGAAGCTTTCTTT	CASSPGQNTEAFF
NA	TRBV28	12	NA	TRBJ2-1	TGTGCCAGCTCTTCAGTGATCAATGAGCAGTTCTTC	CASSSVINEQFF
TRBD2	TRBV3-1/TRBV3-2	15	few	TRBJ2-7	TGTGCCAGCAGCCAAGTACCTAGCGGGAGCTACGAGCAGTACTTC	CASSQVPSGSYEQYF
NA	TRBV19	17	NA	TRBJ1-5	TGTGCCAGTAGTATAGAAGGGGGGGCCGGGTACAATCAGCCCCAGCATTTT	CASSIEGGAGYNQPQHF
TRBD2	TRBV3-1/TRBV3-2	16	NA	TRBJ2-1	TGTGCCAGCAGCCAGGGGGTTGGACTAGCGGGAGAGGAGCAGTTCTTC	CASSQGVGLAGEEQFF
TRBD1	TRBV30	13	once	TRBJ1-4	TGTGCCTGGAGGGAGGGACAGAAGGAAAAACTGTTTTTT	CAWREGQKEKLFF
NA	TRBV12-5	14	NA	TRBJ2-2	TGTGCTAGTGGTTCCCAGGGCCAGGGCGGGGAGCTGTTTTTT	CASGSQGQGGELFF
NA	TRBV6-6	14	NA	TRBJ1-5	TGTGCCAGCAGAAAGACAGATCCCAATCAGCCCCAGCATTTT	CASRKTDPNQPQHF
NA	TRBV6-5	12	NA	TRBJ1-3	TGTGCCAGCGGCGGGCCTGGAAACACCATATATTTT	CASGGPGNTIYF
NA	TRBV18	15	NA	TRBJ1-1	TGTGCCAGCTCAAACGAGGGTGGACTGAACACTGAAGCTTTCTTT	CASSNEGGLNTEAFF
TRBD2	TRBV5-1	16	NA	TRBJ2-1	TGCGCCAGCAGCTTCATAGCGGGAGGACCCTACAATGAGCAGTTCTTC	CASSFIAGGPYNEQFF
NA	TRBV5-4	13	NA	TRBJ2-7	TGTGCCAGCAGCGGGGGACTTGCCTACGAGCAGTACTTC	CASSGGLAYEQYF
NA	TRBV19	15	NA	TRBJ1-2	TGTGCCAGTAGTATAACAGGGTCAAACAACTATGGCTACACCTTC	CASSITGSNNYGYTF
TRBD1	TRBV5-1	15	NA	TRBJ2-1	TGCGCCAGCAGCTTCGGGACAGGGGTAATCTATGAGCAGTTCTTC	CASSFGTGVIYEQFF
TRBD1	TRBV7-8	14	NA	TRBJ1-2	TGTGCCAGCAGCTTAGAGGGACAGGACTATGGCTACACCTTC	CASSLEGQDYGYTF
TRBD2	TRBV27	15	NA	TRBJ2-3	TGTGCCAGCAGTCTACTAGCGGGAGTGGGTGATACGCAGTATTTT	CASSLLAGVGDTQYF
TRBD2	TRBV3-1/TRBV3-2	17	NA	TRBJ2-2	TGTGCCAGCAGCCAACCGACTAGCGGGAGGGGGAGCCGGGAGCTGTTTTTT	CASSQPTSGRGSRELFF
TRBD1	TRBV6-1	14	NA	TRBJ1-5	TGTGCCAGCAGTGACACAGGGGGCAGCCAGCCCCAGCATTTT	CASSDTGGSQPQHF
NA	TRBV7-2	15	NA	TRBJ2-5	TGTGCCAGCAGCTTAATCAGGGGACCTCAAGAGACCCAGTACTTC	CASSLIRGPQETQYF
NA	TRBV27	13	NA	TRBJ2-1	TGTGCCAGCAGTTCCTTCCCCTACAATGAGCAGTTCTTC	CASSSFPYNEQFF
TRBD2	TRBV24-1	16	NA	TRBJ2-3	TGTGCCACCAGTGATTACGGGACTAGCGATGCAGATACGCAGTATTTT	CATSDYGTSDADTQYF
TRBD1	TRBV7-9	15	NA	TRBJ1-1	TGTGCCAGCAGCCCCCTAACAGGGGGAAGGACTGAAGCTTTCTTT	CASSPLTGGRTEAFF
NA	TRBV6-5	13	NA	TRBJ1-1	TGTGCCAGCACCCCCACAGCGAACACTGAAGCTTTCTTT	CASTPTANTEAFF
TRBD2	TRBV11-1	15	NA	TRBJ2-1	TGTGCCAGCAGCTCTAGCGGGAGCTCCTACAATGAGCAGTTCTTC	CASSSSGSSYNEQFF
NA	TRBV5-6	15	NA	TRBJ1-5	TGTGCCAGCAGCTTACAGGGAAGGGGCAATCAGCCCCAGCATTTT	CASSLQGRGNQPQHF
TRBD2	TRBV11-2	16	few	TRBJ2-5	TGTGCCAGCAGCTTAATGACTAGCGGGAGGGGAGAGACCCAGTACTTC	CASSLMTSGRGETQYF
NA	TRBV9	14	NA	TRBJ2-3	TGTGCCAGCAGCGTACTGAGTGGCACAGATACGCAGTATTTT	CASSVLSGTDTQYF
NA	TRBV27	15	NA	TRBJ1-5	TGTGCCAGCAGTACCGACAGTTTTAGCAATCAGCCCCAGCATTTT	CASSTDSFSNQPQHF
NA	TRBV7-6	13	NA	TRBJ2-5	TGTGCCAGCAGCCGCGGGAACCAAGAGACCCAGTACTTC	CASSRGNQETQYF
TRBD2	TRBV7-2	16	NA	TRBJ2-1	TGTGCCAGCAGCTTAGCCGGGACTAGCAGCTACAATGAGCAGTTCTTC	CASSLAGTSSYNEQFF
TRBD2	TRBV7-8	16	NA	TRBJ2-2	TGTGCCAGCAGCCTTAGCGGGAGGGCCGACACCGGGGAGCTGTTTTTT	CASSLSGRADTGELFF
TRBD2	TRBV7-2	14	NA	TRBJ2-7	TGTGCCAGCAGCATTGGGACTAGCAATTACGAGCAGTACTTC	CASSIGTSNYEQYF
NA	TRBV19	11	few	TRBJ2-1	TGTGCCAGTAGACTAGACAATGAGCAGTTCTTC	CASRLDNEQFF